Listed below are T cell receptor beta chains from one sample, sequenced in a study of cytomegalovirus exposure and HLA in healthy donors. Only in-frame clones appear in the TCRdb table, and some are missing; sequencing was by immunoSEQ multiplex PCR. The sample holds approximately 140,000 clones, 70% to 90% seen once. The sequenced material came from PBMCs. These receptors originate from a boy aged 5 to 17 in good health and CMV-seronegative. Each CDR3 is given with its conserved first and last residue. The order of the fields is clone size, J gene, V gene, D gene, CDR3 DNA, CDR3 protein. D genes are given only for firm matches. Part of the rows lack a size; the others show once, few, many or a class for expanded clones.

- TRBJ1-5 TRBV5-1 - TGCGCCAGCAGCTTGGAGCCGGGAAATCAGCCCCAGCATTTT CASSLEPGNQPQHF
- TRBJ1-1 TRBV5-6 - TGTGCCAGCAGCTTAGTCGGGTCGAACACTGAAGCTTTCTTT CASSLVGSNTEAFF
- TRBJ1-2 TRBV4-3 - TGCGCCAGCAGCCAAGAGGCGACAGATGTCTATGGCTACACCTTC CASSQEATDVYGYTF
once TRBJ1-2 TRBV9 - TGTGCCAGCAGCAGAGAGGTCTTGAGTCTAAAAGGCTACACCTTC CASSREVLSLKGYTF
- TRBJ1-5 TRBV7-2 - TGTGCCAGCAGCTTAGAGCGGGGGTTGAGCAATCAGCCCCAGCATTTT CASSLERGLSNQPQHF
- TRBJ1-1 TRBV27 - TGTGCCAGCAGTCCCCAATCGGGGGGCAACACTGAAGCTTTCTTT CASSPQSGGNTEAFF
- TRBJ2-5 TRBV7-9 TRBD2 TGTGCCAGCAGCCCCCCCCTAGCGGGAGAAGAGACCCAGTACTTC CASSPPLAGEETQYF
- TRBJ2-7 TRBV4-3 TRBD1 TGCGCCAGCAGCCAAGCAGGGGGAGTCCACGAGCAGTACTTC CASSQAGGVHEQYF
- TRBJ2-7 TRBV15 - TGTGCCACTGCTATCGGGGGGAGGGGGAAGGGGGAGCAGTACTTC CATAIGGRGKGEQYF
- TRBJ2-5 TRBV7-8 TRBD1 TGTGCCAGCAGCCTGACGGACAGGATAGAGACCCAGTACTTC CASSLTDRIETQYF
- TRBJ2-3 TRBV2 - TGTGCCAGCAGTGAACGGTGGACAACCACAGATACGCAGTATTTT CASSERWTTTDTQYF
- TRBJ1-1 TRBV5-1 TRBD1 TGCGCCAGCAGCCTACGGACAGGGAACACTGAAGCTTTCTTT CASSLRTGNTEAFF
- TRBJ1-2 TRBV5-4 - TGTGCCAGCAGCTTGACCGTTGACAGCTACTATGGCTACACCTTC CASSLTVDSYYGYTF